Listed below are T cell receptor beta chains from one sample, sequenced in a study of cytomegalovirus exposure and HLA in healthy donors. Using immunoSEQ multiplex PCR, the repertoire was profiled, and TCRdb retains in-frame clones only, with some absent. Here the sample spans about 49,000 clones, about 94% being singletons. Sequencing was performed on PBMCs. These TCRs come from a woman aged 18-29 years in good health and CMV-seropositive. The CDR3 runs from the conserved cysteine through the conserved F or W. A D gene is named only where the DNA matches it firmly. Part of the rows lack a size; the others show once, few, many or a class for expanded clones.

D gene: NA
J gene: TRBJ2-7
V gene: TRBV6-5
clone size: medium-sized
CDR3 protein: CASRFAREGSYEQYF
CDR3 DNA: TGTGCCAGCAGATTTGCCAGAGAAGGGAGCTACGAGCAGTACTTC

D gene: TRBD1
J gene: TRBJ2-7
V gene: TRBV9
clone size: once
CDR3 protein: CASSDDRGTGLYEQYF
CDR3 DNA: TGTGCCAGCAGCGACGACAGGGGGACCGGACTCTACGAGCAGTACTTC

D gene: NA
J gene: TRBJ2-7
V gene: TRBV14
clone size: once
CDR3 protein: CASSQGQIYEQYF
CDR3 DNA: TGTGCCAGCAGCCAAGGCCAGATCTACGAGCAGTACTTC

D gene: NA
J gene: TRBJ1-4
V gene: TRBV28
clone size: once
CDR3 protein: CASSPAGISTNEKLFF
CDR3 DNA: TGTGCCAGCAGCCCCGCGGGGATCTCAACTAATGAAAAACTGTTTTTT

D gene: TRBD1
J gene: TRBJ2-5
V gene: TRBV4-2
clone size: NA
CDR3 protein: CASSQAGGTGGDKETQYF
CDR3 DNA: TGTGCCAGCAGCCAAGCAGGCGGGACAGGGGGCGATAAGGAGACCCAGTACTTC

D gene: NA
J gene: TRBJ2-7
V gene: TRBV5-1
clone size: NA
CDR3 protein: CASSLREAPGVLYEQYF
CDR3 DNA: TGCGCCAGCAGCTTGCGGGAGGCCCCAGGGGTTCTCTACGAGCAGTACTTC

D gene: TRBD2
J gene: TRBJ2-3
V gene: TRBV5-1
clone size: NA
CDR3 protein: CASSDLAGTQYF
CDR3 DNA: TGCGCCAGCAGCGATCTAGCGGGGACGCAGTATTTT

D gene: NA
J gene: TRBJ1-3
V gene: TRBV18
clone size: NA
CDR3 protein: CASSPSTGNSGNTIYF
CDR3 DNA: TGTGCCAGCTCACCGTCCACAGGAAACTCTGGAAACACCATATATTTT

D gene: NA
J gene: TRBJ1-4
V gene: TRBV1
clone size: NA
CDR3 protein: CTSSRSGTGRGEKLFF
CDR3 DNA: TGCACCAGCAGCCGGAGCGGGACAGGGAGAGGTGAAAAGCTGTTTTTT

D gene: NA
J gene: TRBJ2-6
V gene: TRBV7-6
clone size: NA
CDR3 protein: CASSLGGTGLGSGANVLTF
CDR3 DNA: TGTGCCAGCAGCTTAGGCGGAACAGGGTTAGGCTCTGGGGCCAACGTCCTGACTTTC

D gene: NA
J gene: TRBJ2-7
V gene: TRBV18
clone size: NA
CDR3 protein: CASSPQGAGTSYEQYF
CDR3 DNA: TGTGCCAGCTCACCCCAAGGGGCAGGAACCTCCTACGAGCAGTACTTC

D gene: TRBD1
J gene: TRBJ2-4
V gene: TRBV7-2
clone size: NA
CDR3 protein: CASSRPPGTGVNIQYF
CDR3 DNA: TGTGCCAGCAGCCGACCCCCCGGGACAGGGGTTAACATTCAGTACTTC

D gene: TRBD1
J gene: TRBJ2-2
V gene: TRBV27
clone size: NA
CDR3 protein: CASSLWQGASGELFF
CDR3 DNA: TGTGCCAGCAGTTTATGGCAGGGGGCGTCCGGGGAGCTGTTTTTT

D gene: TRBD2
J gene: TRBJ2-3
V gene: TRBV7-8
clone size: NA
CDR3 protein: CASSGRTSGSPDTQYF
CDR3 DNA: TGTGCCAGCAGCGGCCGGACTAGCGGGAGCCCAGATACGCAGTATTTT

D gene: TRBD2
J gene: TRBJ2-7
V gene: TRBV13
clone size: NA
CDR3 protein: CASSLLAGAFYEQYF
CDR3 DNA: TGTGCCAGCAGCCTACTAGCGGGAGCTTTCTACGAGCAGTACTTC

D gene: TRBD1
J gene: TRBJ1-1
V gene: TRBV18
clone size: NA
CDR3 protein: CASSPGTGGMNTEAFF
CDR3 DNA: TGTGCCAGCTCACCTGGGACAGGGGGAATGAACACTGAAGCTTTCTTT

D gene: TRBD1
J gene: TRBJ1-2
V gene: TRBV28
clone size: NA
CDR3 protein: CASSPGTEKGYTF
CDR3 DNA: TGTGCCAGCAGCCCTGGGACAGAAAAAGGCTACACCTTC

D gene: TRBD2
J gene: TRBJ2-1
V gene: TRBV19
clone size: once
CDR3 protein: CASSLGTSREQFF
CDR3 DNA: TGTGCCAGTAGTTTAGGGACTAGCCGCGAGCAGTTCTTC

D gene: NA
J gene: TRBJ2-3
V gene: TRBV11-3
clone size: NA
CDR3 protein: CASSLDRGLQYF
CDR3 DNA: TGTGCCAGCAGCTTAGACAGGGGCCTCCAGTATTTT

D gene: TRBD1
J gene: TRBJ2-7
V gene: TRBV19
clone size: NA
CDR3 protein: CASSREGQATEQYF
CDR3 DNA: TGTGCCAGTAGTAGAGAGGGACAGGCTACCGAGCAGTACTTC

D gene: NA
J gene: TRBJ1-1
V gene: TRBV4-1
clone size: once
CDR3 protein: CASSQEPGRWATEAFF
CDR3 DNA: TGCGCCAGCAGCCAAGAACCGGGAAGGTGGGCCACTGAAGCTTTCTTT

D gene: TRBD1
J gene: TRBJ1-2
V gene: TRBV5-1
clone size: NA
CDR3 protein: CASSSGQGVYGYTF
CDR3 DNA: TGCGCCAGCAGCTCCGGACAGGGCGTCTATGGCTACACCTTC

D gene: TRBD2
J gene: TRBJ2-7
V gene: TRBV9
clone size: NA
CDR3 protein: CASSVGGLAGLIPYEQYF
CDR3 DNA: TGTGCCAGCAGCGTAGGAGGACTAGCGGGCCTGATTCCCTACGAGCAGTACTTC

D gene: TRBD1
J gene: TRBJ1-2
V gene: TRBV18
clone size: once
CDR3 protein: CASSPSTGQGRGYGYTF
CDR3 DNA: TGTGCCAGCTCACCGAGTACGGGACAGGGAAGGGGCTATGGCTACACCTTC

D gene: TRBD1
J gene: TRBJ2-2
V gene: TRBV25-1
clone size: NA
CDR3 protein: CASSEYTSKRGPGELFF
CDR3 DNA: TGTGCCAGCAGTGAATATACAAGTAAAAGGGGGCCCGGGGAGCTGTTTTTT

D gene: NA
J gene: TRBJ2-1
V gene: TRBV9
clone size: once
CDR3 protein: CASSVELAYNEQFF
CDR3 DNA: TGTGCCAGCAGCGTAGAACTAGCCTACAATGAGCAGTTCTTC

D gene: TRBD1
J gene: TRBJ1-2
V gene: TRBV4-2
clone size: NA
CDR3 protein: CASSQAGQNSYGYTF
CDR3 DNA: TGTGCCAGCAGCCAAGCGGGACAGAATAGTTATGGCTACACCTTC

D gene: NA
J gene: TRBJ2-5
V gene: TRBV28
clone size: NA
CDR3 protein: CASNLAGARQETQYF
CDR3 DNA: TGTGCCAGCAACTTGGCGGGTGCTAGGCAAGAGACCCAGTACTTC

D gene: NA
J gene: TRBJ2-6
V gene: TRBV7-2
clone size: NA
CDR3 protein: CASSLQGGANVLTF
CDR3 DNA: TGTGCCAGCAGCTTACAGGGTGGGGCCAACGTCCTGACTTTC

D gene: NA
J gene: TRBJ2-7
V gene: TRBV28
clone size: NA
CDR3 protein: CASSFIRSAGTYEQYF
CDR3 DNA: TGTGCCAGCAGTTTTATTCGTAGCGCGGGAACCTACGAGCAGTACTTC

D gene: NA
J gene: TRBJ1-5
V gene: TRBV15
clone size: NA
CDR3 protein: CATSGTILGQPQHF
CDR3 DNA: TGTGCCACCAGCGGAACAATTCTAGGTCAGCCCCAGCATTTT

D gene: TRBD2
J gene: TRBJ2-7
V gene: TRBV7-2
clone size: NA
CDR3 protein: CASSLVPGLAITSYEQYF
CDR3 DNA: TGTGCCAGCAGCTTAGTACCAGGACTAGCTATAACGTCCTACGAGCAGTACTTC

D gene: TRBD2
J gene: TRBJ2-1
V gene: TRBV9
clone size: NA
CDR3 protein: CASSGLAGKFF
CDR3 DNA: TGTGCCAGCAGCGGACTAGCGGGCAAGTTCTTC

D gene: TRBD1
J gene: TRBJ2-7
V gene: TRBV11-3
clone size: NA
CDR3 protein: CASSFVTGQGYYEQYF
CDR3 DNA: TGTGCCAGCAGCTTCGTGACTGGACAGGGGTACTACGAGCAGTACTTC

D gene: TRBD2
J gene: TRBJ2-7
V gene: TRBV4-1
clone size: NA
CDR3 protein: CASSQGLAGASEQYF
CDR3 DNA: TGCGCCAGCAGCCAAGGGCTAGCGGGAGCTAGCGAGCAGTACTTC

D gene: TRBD2
J gene: TRBJ2-1
V gene: TRBV27
clone size: NA
CDR3 protein: CANPPPRGDEQFF
CDR3 DNA: TGTGCCAATCCCCCCCCACGGGGGGATGAGCAGTTCTTC

D gene: NA
J gene: TRBJ1-5
V gene: TRBV6-1
clone size: few
CDR3 protein: CASSDRENQPQHF
CDR3 DNA: TGTGCCAGCAGTGACCGGGAGAATCAGCCCCAGCATTTT

D gene: TRBD2
J gene: TRBJ2-3
V gene: TRBV28
clone size: NA
CDR3 protein: CASSLYFNSGTSTDTQYF
CDR3 DNA: TGTGCCAGCAGTTTATACTTTAATAGCGGGACTAGCACAGATACGCAGTATTTT

D gene: NA
J gene: TRBJ1-1
V gene: TRBV6-5
clone size: NA
CDR3 protein: CASSYGGAWNTEAFF
CDR3 DNA: TGTGCCAGCAGTTACGGAGGGGCTTGGAACACTGAAGCTTTCTTT

D gene: TRBD2
J gene: TRBJ2-1
V gene: TRBV5-1
clone size: NA
CDR3 protein: CASSPSLAGVAYEQFF
CDR3 DNA: TGCGCCAGCAGCCCCTCGCTAGCGGGAGTAGCTTATGAGCAGTTCTTC

D gene: TRBD2
J gene: TRBJ2-3
V gene: TRBV7-6
clone size: NA
CDR3 protein: CASSLSTSGRTDTQYF
CDR3 DNA: TGTGCCAGCAGCTTATCCACTAGCGGGAGAACAGATACGCAGTATTTT

D gene: TRBD2
J gene: TRBJ2-3
V gene: TRBV9
clone size: once
CDR3 protein: CASNPSGGLTDTQYF
CDR3 DNA: TGTGCCAGCAACCCAAGCGGGGGGCTCACAGATACGCAGTATTTT

D gene: TRBD1
J gene: TRBJ2-3
V gene: TRBV7-2
clone size: NA
CDR3 protein: CASSTDRGTDTQYF
CDR3 DNA: TGTGCCAGCAGCACGGACAGGGGGACAGATACGCAGTATTTT

D gene: NA
J gene: TRBJ2-3
V gene: TRBV6-4
clone size: once
CDR3 protein: CASSASVLTDTQYF
CDR3 DNA: TGTGCCAGCAGTGCGAGCGTTTTAACAGATACGCAGTATTTT

D gene: NA
J gene: TRBJ1-4
V gene: TRBV2
clone size: NA
CDR3 protein: CASSAAGDLEKLFF
CDR3 DNA: TGTGCCAGCAGTGCTGCAGGGGATCTGGAAAAACTGTTTTTT

D gene: TRBD2
J gene: TRBJ2-7
V gene: TRBV5-1
clone size: NA
CDR3 protein: CASSLNLAGGSYEQYF
CDR3 DNA: TGCGCCAGCAGCTTGAATCTAGCGGGAGGGTCCTACGAGCAGTACTTC

D gene: NA
J gene: TRBJ1-1
V gene: TRBV28
clone size: NA
CDR3 protein: CASGGVVTEAFF
CDR3 DNA: TGTGCCAGCGGCGGGGTGGTGACTGAAGCTTTCTTT